The entry below gives a single T cell receptor beta chain sequence along with its context. Every molecule of TCR cDNA had its own unique molecular identifier. TCRdb re-called the 5' RACE reads through MiXCR, storing one row per CDR3 protein. Among 40,000 to 45,000 distinct CDR3 sequences listed, approximately 6.5% were seen once. As for time point: sample taken at primary tumor resection. The sequenced material consisted of unsorted whole RNA from tumor, nontumor lung or frozen PBMC. This record comes from a study of spatial heterogeneity in lung cancer. Study as a whole: Alpha-chain sequences were consistently detected less often than beta-chain sequences.

The CDR3 runs 17 residues. This clonotype was sampled from a female donor with early-stage non-small cell lung cancer. The chain joins TRBV21-1 to TRBJ2-3; no DNA check was done on the table's D call, TRBD2. TRBV21-1 is recorded as a pseudogene. Sequenced material: PBMCs, taken at surgery. The CDR3 here is CASSPPPKRGGGDTQYF. In DNA form, the CDR3 reads TGTGCCAGCAGCCCTCCCCCGAAGCGGGGGGGTGGCGATACGCAGTATTTT.